This T cell receptor beta chain derives from a study of blood T cell repertoires in COVID-19. Study as a whole: Spain, Italy and the United States supplied samples that represented acute and convalescent COVID-19. T cells, B-cell-depleted T cells, or PBMCs provided the cDNA or gDNA that served as material.

The CDR3 consists of 13 residues. V gave up 3 bases and J gave up 10 bases, with 15 bases separating them. The V gene's germline CDR1 is LGHDT and CDR2 YNNKEL (reference sequence). This clone was seen a single time. As handled by the study authors: Reference gene primer amplification yielded estimated nucleated cell counts. Some clones are missing from TCRdb's copy, which holds only in-frame ones; the method was immunoSEQ multiplex PCR. V, J and clone size derive from that table, while D and trimming were established from the DNA sequence. The data contain fewer than 200,000 clones, more than 80% of them seen just once; the ten biggest clones take up less than 9%.

The clonotype originates from a woman aged 55-70 years with acute or convalescent COVID-19. The V gene is TRBV3-1 (or the pseudogene TRBV3-2), the J gene TRBJ1-2; D might be TRBD1 (6 bases). Sequencing was done on a sample of peripheral blood. DNA of the CDR3: TGTGCCAGCAGCCACAGGGAGGGACATGACTACACCTTC. This codes for CASSHREGHDYTF.